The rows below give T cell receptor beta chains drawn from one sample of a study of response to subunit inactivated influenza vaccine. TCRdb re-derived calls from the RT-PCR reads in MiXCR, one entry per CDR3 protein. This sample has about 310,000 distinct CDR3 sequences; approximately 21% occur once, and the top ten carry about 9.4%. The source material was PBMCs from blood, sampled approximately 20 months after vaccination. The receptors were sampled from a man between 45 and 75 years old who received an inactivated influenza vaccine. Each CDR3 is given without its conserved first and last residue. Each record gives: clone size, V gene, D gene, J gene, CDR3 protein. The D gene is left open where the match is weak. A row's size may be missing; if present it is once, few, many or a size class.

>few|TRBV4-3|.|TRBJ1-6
ASSQFLNRDLNNSPLH
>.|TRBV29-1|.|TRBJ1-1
SVPGGRAVNTEAF
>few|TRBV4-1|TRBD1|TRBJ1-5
ASSQDGTGGSQPQH
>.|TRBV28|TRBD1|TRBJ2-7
ASRGDRAYEQY
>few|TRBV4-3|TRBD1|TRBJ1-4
ASSQEGQGDEKLF
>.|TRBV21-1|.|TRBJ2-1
ASSKVSDREHNEQF
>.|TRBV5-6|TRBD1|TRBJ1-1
ASSSLPGQGGLGTEAF
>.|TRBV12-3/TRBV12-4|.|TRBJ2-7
ASGSGFAEQY
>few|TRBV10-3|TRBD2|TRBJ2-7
ATLAGVEQY
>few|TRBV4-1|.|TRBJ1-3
ASSQDVTPPNTIY
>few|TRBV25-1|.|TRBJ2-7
ASREGGSYEQY
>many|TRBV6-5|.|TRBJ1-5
ASSYTDPGAGQPQH
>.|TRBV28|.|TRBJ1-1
ASSPGHLMNTEAF
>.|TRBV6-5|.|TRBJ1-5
ASSYSTGGQQPQH
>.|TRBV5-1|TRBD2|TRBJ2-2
ASSLMGLAYTGELF
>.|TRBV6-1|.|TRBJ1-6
ASRPVSALVNSPLH
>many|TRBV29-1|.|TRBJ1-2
SVGFENYGYT
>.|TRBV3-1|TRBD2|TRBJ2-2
ASSELAVTSGSNTGELF
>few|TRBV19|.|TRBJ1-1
ASSIAQGRTEAF
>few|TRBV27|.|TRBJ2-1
ASSSRGASSYNEQF